The TCR beta chain described here comes from a study of blood T cell repertoires in COVID-19. This CDR3 has 16 residues. The V segment lost 3 bases and the J segment 2 bases; nucleotides outside the gene matches: 3. Germline V gene data show CDR1 as LNHDA and CDR2 as SQIVND (reference sequence). Profiled with immunoSEQ multiplex PCR; TCRdb holds only in-frame clones, not every one. The sample yields about 16,000 clones, more than 70% seen once. A single count supports this clone. Sample: peripheral blood. This TCR was recovered from a human donor in a cohort sampled during active COVID-19. V usage is TRBV19 and J usage is TRBJ1-6; TRBD1 matches 8 bases. DNA of the CDR3: TGTGCCAGTAGTATTCAGGGGGCGACCTATAATTCACCCCTCCACTTT. As protein: CASSIQGATYNSPLHF.